This is a list of T cell receptor beta chains from one sample in a study of cytomegalovirus exposure and HLA in healthy donors. The table came from immunoSEQ multiplex PCR; TCRdb's copy has only in-frame clones and leaves some out. The sample has 100,000 to 150,000 clones; the top ten hold 1.5% to 2%. Sequenced sample: PBMCs. The receptors originated from a man aged 18 to 30 in good health and CMV-seronegative. Both conserved end residues are part of each CDR3. Each record gives: D gene, V gene, J gene, CDR3 protein, CDR3 DNA. A D gene is named only where the DNA matches it firmly.

d_gene: TRBD1
v_gene: TRBV18
j_gene: TRBJ1-5
CDR3aa: CASSADRDQPQHF
CDR3nt: TGTGCCAGCTCAGCGGACAGGGACCAGCCCCAGCATTTT

d_gene: TRBD1
v_gene: TRBV6-1
j_gene: TRBJ2-7
CDR3aa: CASRRTGESYEQYF
CDR3nt: TGTGCCAGCAGACGGACAGGGGAGTCCTACGAGCAGTACTTC

d_gene: NA
v_gene: TRBV5-6
j_gene: TRBJ1-4
CDR3aa: CASSLGAVNEKLFF
CDR3nt: TGTGCCAGCAGCTTGGGGGCAGTTAATGAAAAACTGTTTTTT

d_gene: TRBD2
v_gene: TRBV10-3
j_gene: TRBJ2-1
CDR3aa: CAISDISGRDEQFF
CDR3nt: TGTGCCATCAGTGATATTAGCGGGAGAGATGAGCAGTTCTTC

d_gene: TRBD1
v_gene: TRBV2
j_gene: TRBJ1-1
CDR3aa: CASIRGQVNTEAFF
CDR3nt: TGTGCCAGCATTCGGGGACAGGTGAACACTGAAGCTTTCTTT

d_gene: TRBD1
v_gene: TRBV27
j_gene: TRBJ1-6
CDR3aa: CASSWTGDNSPLHF
CDR3nt: TGTGCCAGCAGTTGGACAGGGGATAATTCACCCCTCCACTTT

d_gene: NA
v_gene: TRBV9
j_gene: TRBJ2-5
CDR3aa: CASSVAHGLIQETQYF
CDR3nt: TGTGCCAGCAGCGTAGCCCACGGACTTATCCAAGAGACCCAGTACTTC

d_gene: TRBD1
v_gene: TRBV19
j_gene: TRBJ1-2
CDR3aa: CASRKSDRGAGYTF
CDR3nt: TGTGCCAGTAGGAAATCGGACAGGGGAGCTGGCTACACCTTC

d_gene: NA
v_gene: TRBV7-3
j_gene: TRBJ2-3
CDR3aa: CASSLNSNLDTQYF
CDR3nt: TGTGCCAGCAGCTTAAATAGTAACTTAGATACGCAGTATTTT

d_gene: TRBD1
v_gene: TRBV27
j_gene: TRBJ2-7
CDR3aa: CASSFSGGYYEQYF
CDR3nt: TGTGCCAGCAGTTTCTCAGGGGGCTACTACGAGCAGTACTTC

d_gene: NA
v_gene: TRBV9
j_gene: TRBJ2-2
CDR3aa: CASSVGEGGFTGELFF
CDR3nt: TGTGCCAGCAGCGTAGGAGAAGGAGGGTTCACCGGGGAGCTGTTTTTT

d_gene: NA
v_gene: TRBV4-3
j_gene: TRBJ2-5
CDR3aa: CASSQVLAGQETQYF
CDR3nt: TGCGCCAGCAGCCAAGTATTGGCAGGCCAAGAGACCCAGTACTTC

d_gene: NA
v_gene: TRBV4-1
j_gene: TRBJ1-1
CDR3aa: CASSQDLMNTEAFF
CDR3nt: TGCGCCAGCAGCCAAGATCTTATGAACACTGAAGCTTTCTTT

d_gene: NA
v_gene: TRBV5-1
j_gene: TRBJ1-2
CDR3aa: CASSPTQGRGNGYTF
CDR3nt: TGCGCCAGCAGCCCTACCCAGGGCCGAGGAAATGGCTACACCTTC

d_gene: TRBD1
v_gene: TRBV5-6
j_gene: TRBJ1-5
CDR3aa: CASTGAGQGAQPQHF
CDR3nt: TGTGCCAGCACCGGGGCAGGACAGGGGGCTCAGCCCCAGCATTTT

d_gene: TRBD1
v_gene: TRBV6-5
j_gene: TRBJ1-5
CDR3aa: CASRGTGNQPQHF
CDR3nt: TGTGCCAGCAGGGGGACAGGGAATCAGCCCCAGCATTTT

d_gene: NA
v_gene: TRBV27
j_gene: TRBJ1-2
CDR3aa: CASSPGGGPYGYTF
CDR3nt: TGTGCCAGCAGCCCCGGCGGGGGGCCCTATGGCTACACCTTC

d_gene: NA
v_gene: TRBV27
j_gene: TRBJ1-5
CDR3aa: CASSITKAENQPQHF
CDR3nt: TGTGCCAGCTCAATTACTAAAGCCGAAAATCAGCCCCAGCATTTT

d_gene: NA
v_gene: TRBV29-1
j_gene: TRBJ2-7
CDR3aa: CSVEISFYEQYF
CDR3nt: TGCAGCGTTGAGATTAGTTTCTACGAGCAGTACTTC

d_gene: NA
v_gene: TRBV4-3
j_gene: TRBJ1-2
CDR3aa: CASSQDTKRRDYGYTF
CDR3nt: TGCGCCAGCAGCCAAGATACAAAGAGGCGGGACTATGGCTACACCTTC

d_gene: NA
v_gene: TRBV4-3
j_gene: TRBJ2-3
CDR3aa: CASSQVSVSTDTQYF
CDR3nt: TGCGCCAGCAGCCAAGTGAGCGTGAGCACAGATACGCAGTATTTT

d_gene: NA
v_gene: TRBV21-1
j_gene: TRBJ1-6
CDR3aa: CASSKVMRRTDSPLHF
CDR3nt: TGTGCCAGCAGCAAAGTTATGCGGCGAACCGATTCACCCCTCCACTTT

d_gene: TRBD1
v_gene: TRBV5-5
j_gene: TRBJ1-2
CDR3aa: CASSSRGAGYGYTF
CDR3nt: TGTGCCAGCAGCTCCAGGGGGGCTGGCTATGGCTACACCTTC

d_gene: NA
v_gene: TRBV4-3
j_gene: TRBJ2-3
CDR3aa: CASSQDKETETDTQYF
CDR3nt: TGCGCCAGCAGCCAAGATAAAGAGACAGAGACAGATACGCAGTATTTT

d_gene: TRBD1
v_gene: TRBV25-1
j_gene: TRBJ2-7
CDR3aa: CASSLHPGTGDYEQYF
CDR3nt: TGTGCCAGCAGCCTACATCCCGGGACAGGGGACTACGAGCAGTACTTC

d_gene: TRBD2
v_gene: TRBV4-1
j_gene: TRBJ2-3
CDR3aa: CASSQGGSGADTQYF
CDR3nt: TGCGCCAGCAGCCAAGGGGGTAGCGGGGCTGATACGCAGTATTTT

d_gene: NA
v_gene: TRBV30
j_gene: TRBJ1-4
CDR3aa: CAWSGQAGKKLFF
CDR3nt: TGTGCCTGGAGTGGCCAGGCGGGGAAAAAACTGTTTTTT

d_gene: TRBD1
v_gene: TRBV5-8
j_gene: TRBJ2-7
CDR3aa: CASSLRDRVELGSYEQYF
CDR3nt: TGTGCCAGCAGCCTCCGGGACAGGGTAGAATTGGGGAGTTACGAGCAGTACTTC

d_gene: TRBD1
v_gene: TRBV5-1
j_gene: TRBJ2-2
CDR3aa: CASSWVRDSNTGELFF
CDR3nt: TGCGCCAGCAGCTGGGTCCGGGACAGTAACACCGGGGAGCTGTTTTTT

d_gene: TRBD1
v_gene: TRBV5-6
j_gene: TRBJ2-5
CDR3aa: CASSLGRDRGSQETQYF
CDR3nt: TGTGCCAGCAGCTTAGGGCGGGACAGGGGTTCCCAAGAGACCCAGTACTTC

d_gene: NA
v_gene: TRBV7-2
j_gene: TRBJ2-1
CDR3aa: CASSFGGYEQFF
CDR3nt: TGTGCCAGCAGCTTTGGAGGCTATGAGCAGTTCTTC

d_gene: NA
v_gene: TRBV10-3
j_gene: TRBJ2-3
CDR3aa: CAITAPGTDTQYF
CDR3nt: TGTGCCATCACCGCGCCCGGGACAGATACGCAGTATTTT

d_gene: TRBD1
v_gene: TRBV19
j_gene: TRBJ1-2
CDR3aa: CASSIRTGKNGYTF
CDR3nt: TGTGCCAGTAGTATACGGACAGGGAAAAATGGCTACACCTTC

d_gene: TRBD1
v_gene: TRBV28
j_gene: TRBJ2-7
CDR3aa: CASSTARGTGSYEQYF
CDR3nt: TGTGCCAGCAGTACCGCTAGGGGGACAGGTTCCTACGAGCAGTACTTC

d_gene: TRBD1
v_gene: TRBV27
j_gene: TRBJ2-7
CDR3aa: CASSFGTGPPTYF
CDR3nt: TGTGCCAGCAGTTTCGGGACAGGCCCTCCGACATACTTC

d_gene: TRBD1
v_gene: TRBV7-8
j_gene: TRBJ1-1
CDR3aa: CASTSRTGVSTEAFF
CDR3nt: TGTGCCAGCACCTCGCGGACAGGGGTGAGCACTGAAGCTTTCTTT

d_gene: NA
v_gene: TRBV9
j_gene: TRBJ2-4
CDR3aa: CASSVQEGLAKNIQYF
CDR3nt: TGTGCCAGCAGCGTGCAGGAGGGGCTAGCCAAAAACATTCAGTACTTC

d_gene: NA
v_gene: TRBV25-1
j_gene: TRBJ2-1
CDR3aa: CASRTNLYNEQFF
CDR3nt: TGTGCCAGTCGGACTAACTTATACAATGAGCAGTTCTTC

d_gene: NA
v_gene: TRBV5-4
j_gene: TRBJ2-7
CDR3aa: CASGSGVAIEQYF
CDR3nt: TGTGCCAGCGGCTCGGGCGTAGCGATCGAGCAGTACTTC

d_gene: TRBD1
v_gene: TRBV19
j_gene: TRBJ2-1
CDR3aa: CASSIDPTGTNNEQFF
CDR3nt: TGTGCCAGTAGTATAGATCCGACAGGGACGAACAATGAGCAGTTCTTC

d_gene: NA
v_gene: TRBV6-5
j_gene: TRBJ1-5
CDR3aa: CASSRLPPNQPQHF
CDR3nt: TGTGCCAGCAGTAGACTGCCTCCGAATCAGCCCCAGCATTTT

d_gene: TRBD1
v_gene: TRBV28
j_gene: TRBJ1-5
CDR3aa: CASSLPRTGASNQPQHF
CDR3nt: TGTGCCAGCAGTTTACCCCGGACAGGTGCGAGCAATCAGCCCCAGCATTTT

d_gene: NA
v_gene: TRBV29-1
j_gene: TRBJ1-2
CDR3aa: CSVDSDAGRYGYTF
CDR3nt: TGCAGCGTTGATAGCGACGCTGGAAGGTATGGCTACACCTTC